This TCR beta chain derives from a study of T cell repertoires in cytomegalovirus infection. Study background: HLA-B-restricted CMV epitopes that are well studied were used alongside recently identified HLA-C-restricted ones. In public TCR beta signatures, there were indications of both CMV infection and matching HLA type.

The V gene lost 4 bases and the J gene lost 3 bases, with 11 bases spanning the gap. Germline V gives CDR1 SGHNT, CDR2 YYREEE (reference sequence). This CDR3 region has 14 residues. About this clonotype itself: Its antigen is as yet unknown.

Whole-study findings and limits: In two of eight donors, the top clonotype was HLA-C-restricted CMV-specific. Summed public TCR beta family frequency identified CMV carriers bearing the relevant HLA.

Via MiXCR, TCRdb re-called the reads, giving one row per CDR3 protein. Of 300,000 or so distinct CDR3 sequences in the sample, around a quarter were seen once. The source material was cultured PBMCs, sampled from culture after CMV antigen stimulation. This sequence was found in a human donor in good health (CMV status not recorded). Some clones in this sample may be carry-over from other donors' samples. The chain joins TRBV5-4 to TRBJ2-1; weak D call: TRBD2 (5 bases). CDR3 residues: CASSVPGSYNEQFF. In nucleotides, the CDR3 is TGTGCCAGCAGCGTACCGGGAAGCTACAATGAGCAGTTCTTC.